The 29 T cell receptor beta chains in this list originate from one sample, sequenced in a study of beta chain features in type 1 diabetes. Since all of the isolated RNA was reverse transcribed, expressed TCRB transcripts were what got sequenced. Assay: immunoSEQ multiplex PCR; the TCRdb copy retains only in-frame clones and omits some. The table records about 230,000 clones, around 9.6% of them present only once. The sample comprised naive CD4+ T cells from blood. The receptor set was obtained from a woman younger than 35 in good health.

This clone appeared a few times. The genes are TRBV5-1 and TRBJ2-1, with TRBD1 matching over 7 bases. The CDR3 contains 13 residues. J was trimmed by 4 bases and V by 3 bases; bases with no gene match: 1. In germline, CDR1 is SGHRS, CDR2 YFSETQ. The CDR3 DNA is TGCGCCAGCAGCTCGGGACAGTACAATGAGCAGTTCTTC. Its translation is CASSSGQYNEQFF.

In regard to this clone: Other DNA sequences of this sample code for an identical CDR3. The chain carries TRBV7-2 and TRBJ2-1; the D gene is possibly TRBD2 (5 bases). This CDR3 comprises 14 residues. The germline gives CDR1 SGHTA, CDR2 FQGNSA. V was shortened by 0 bases and J by 4 bases, with 7 bases between the two germline ends. CDR3 nucleotide sequence: TGTGCCAGCAGCTTAGCGGGAGTATACAATGAGCAGTTCTTC. It encodes CASSLAGVYNEQFF.

This clone was observed a few times. The V gene is TRBV11-2, the J gene TRBJ2-7; D uncertain. The germline V gene has CDR1 SGHAT and CDR2 FQNNGV. CDR3 length equals 14 residues. V lost 0 bases and J 4 bases, leaving 10 bases between the germline ends. The CDR3 DNA sequence: TGTGCCAGCAGCTTAGAAGGCAGGATTTACGAGCAGTACTTC. Residues: CASSLEGRIYEQYF.

This clone was recorded a few times. The genes are TRBV30 and TRBJ2-1; D is ambiguous. Deletions cut 0 bases from V and 10 bases from J, with 10 bases between. Germline CDR1 reads GTSNPN; CDR2 reads SVGIG (reference sequence). The CDR3 length is 12 residues. The DNA for the CDR3 is TGTGCCTGGAGTGTAAGCACGTGGGAGCAGTTCTTC. Its protein is CAWSVSTWEQFF.

This clone was observed a handful of times. The chain links TRBV30 to TRBJ1-6, with D maybe TRBD1 (6 bases). Deletions cut 6 bases from V and 8 bases from J, with 20 bases between. This CDR3 comprises 15 residues. CDR1 is GTSNPN and CDR2 is SVGIG in the germline V gene (reference sequence). CDR3 nucleotides: TGTGCCTGCCAGCCGGGCACAGGGAGGGATTCACCCCTCCACTTT. Translating it yields CACQPGTGRDSPLHF. Filled out from reference TRBV30 and TRBJ1-6, the complete variable domain reads SQTIHQWPATLVQPVGSPLSLECTVEGTSNPNLYWYRQAAGRGLQLLFYSVGIGQISSEVPQNLSASRPQDRQFILSSKKLLLSDSGFYLCACQPGTGRDSPLHFGNGTRLTVT.

This clone was counted only a few times. This CDR3 is CASSQGGGLWADTQYF. The CDR3 DNA sequence: TGCGCCAGCAGCCAGGGCGGGGGACTATGGGCAGATACGCAGTATTTT. V usage is TRBV5-1 and J usage is TRBJ2-3, with 7 bases that match TRBD2. V lost 4 bases, J lost 4 bases, and 12 bases stayed unmatched. CDR3 length: 16 amino acids. Looked up from germline, CDR1 is SGHRS and CDR2 is YFSETQ.

The chain has TRBV7-9 and TRBJ1-6; TRBD1 is a possible D gene (5 bases). Germline CDR1 SEHNR, CDR2 FQNEAQ (reference sequence). The CDR3 has 14 residues. V lost 3 bases and J 7 bases, leaving 10 bases between the germline ends. CDR3 nucleotides: TGTGCCAGCAGCTTGCCAGGGCCAAATTCACCCCTCCACTTT. Its translation: CASSLPGPNSPLHF.

This clone was detected only a few times. CDR3 protein: CASSDQRLSSYNEQFF. DNA of the CDR3: TGTGCCAGCAGTGATCAGAGACTAAGCTCCTACAATGAGCAGTTCTTC. The chain combines TRBV6-1 with TRBJ2-1; a possible D gene is TRBD2 (5 bases). The CDR3 sequence is 16 residues long. With 3 bases removed from V and 0 bases from J, the gap between germline ends came to 12 bases. The V gene's germline CDR1 is MNHNS and CDR2 SASEGT.

The chain links TRBV19 to TRBJ1-5; weak D call: TRBD1 (6 bases). CDR3 length: 15 residues. Germline assignment: CDR1 LNHDA and CDR2 SQIVND (reference sequence). V lost 6 bases to trimming and J lost 1 base, with 13 bases between them. In DNA, the CDR3 is TGTGCCAGTAGCTTGGACAGCGCCAGCAATCAGCCCCAGCATTTT. It codes for CASSLDSASNQPQHF.

The chain combines TRBV7-2 with TRBJ2-5, with 7 bases aligning to TRBD1. V was clipped by 0 bases and J by 1 base; unmatched bases: 2. The CDR3 loop spans 15 amino acids. The V gene's germline CDR1 is SGHTA and CDR2 FQGNSA. The CDR3 coding sequence is TGTGCCAGCAGCTTAGCAGCAGGGGGCCAAGAGACCCAGTACTTC. It yields the protein CASSLAAGGQETQYF.

This clone was seen only once. The rearrangement joins TRBV2 to TRBJ1-2, with TRBD1 matching 7 bases. The germline V gene has CDR1 SNHLY and CDR2 FYNNEI. The trim removed 3 bases at V and 7 bases at J, leaving 8 bases unmatched. The CDR3 contains 14 residues. The CDR3, as DNA: TGTGCCAGCAGTGACCGACAGGGTGCGCCTGGCTACACCTTC. It specifies CASSDRQGAPGYTF. Complete variable domain (other parts from reference TRBV2 and TRBJ1-2): EPEVTQTPSHQVTQMGQEVILRCVPISNHLYFYWYRQILGQKVEFLVSFYNNEISEKSEIFDDQFSVERPDGSNFTLKIRSTKLEDSAMYFCASSDRQGAPGYTFGSGTRLTVV.

This clone came up a few times. V usage is TRBV7-8 and J usage is TRBJ2-3; TRBD2 matches 9 bases. The CDR3 length is 15 residues. J gave up 1 base and V 6 bases, and 5 bases lay outside the gene matches. Germline V gene lookup returns CDR1 SGHVS and CDR2 FQNEAQ. CDR3 nucleotide sequence: TGTGCCAGCAGTCCTGTAGCGGGGGGCACAGATACGCAGTATTTT. The encoded protein is CASSPVAGGTDTQYF.

The chain recombines TRBV27 with TRBJ2-7; a weak D match, TRBD2 (5 bases). This CDR3 has 13 residues. The V end lost 5 bases, the J end lost 5 bases, and 13 bases lay between the germline ends. Germline lookup yields CDR1 MNHEY and CDR2 SMNVEV (reference sequence). CDR3 residues: CASSLRDRHEQYF. CDR3 nucleotides: TGTGCCAGCAGTCTACGGGATCGGCACGAGCAGTACTTC.

This clone has more than one count but fewer than ten. This sequence joins TRBV2 and TRBJ2-4; 12 bases are a match to TRBD2. With V trimmed by 7 bases and J by 1 base, 8 bases remained unmatched. The CDR3 contains 17 residues. Per germline, CDR1 SNHLY and CDR2 FYNNEI. The CDR3 spells CASTWTSGKGAKNIQYF. The DNA for the CDR3 is TGTGCCAGCACCTGGACTAGCGGGAAGGGTGCCAAAAACATTCAGTACTTC.

The chain recombines TRBV19 with TRBJ2-1; 7 bases align to TRBD2. Trimming cost V 7 bases and J 4 bases; bases outside gene matches: 10. Germline V gene lookup returns CDR1 LNHDA and CDR2 SQIVND (reference sequence). The CDR3 extends over 15 amino acids. The CDR3 bases are TGTGCCAGTACCCCGGGCGCAGCGGGGTACAATGAGCAGTTCTTC. It is translated as CASTPGAAGYNEQFF.

In this sample, this clone turned up once. The genes are TRBV9 and TRBJ2-5; 9 bases are a match to TRBD1. After removal of 4 bases from V and 11 bases from J, the junction contained 6 bases not matched to a gene. Per the germline V gene, CDR1 is SGDLS and CDR2 is YYNGEE. This CDR3 contains 12 residues. The chain's CDR3 is CASSPGDREQYF. CDR3 sequence (DNA): TGTGCCAGCAGCCCTGGGGACAGGGAGCAGTACTTC.

V usage is TRBV11-2 and J usage is TRBJ2-3; TRBD2 agrees at 11 bases. This CDR3 is 16 amino acids long. CDR1 is SGHAT, CDR2 FQNNGV, per germline. V shed 5 bases, J shed 5 bases, and the junction held 9 bases outside the gene matches. The CDR3 loop is CASSVILAGAEDTQYF. CDR3 nucleotides: TGTGCCAGCAGCGTGATACTAGCGGGAGCCGAAGATACGCAGTATTTT.

The genes are TRBV29-1 and TRBJ1-1, with D possibly TRBD1 on 5 matching bases. The CDR3 has 13 amino acids. Between the trimmed V and J ends, which lost 3 bases and 4 bases, there was a span of 12 bases. CDR1 and CDR2 from the germline V gene are SQVTM and ANQGSEA. Here the CDR3 DNA reads TGCAGCGTTGACGGGGGTTTGGGCACTGAAGCTTTCTTT. Protein: CSVDGGLGTEAFF.

The chain uses TRBV5-4 and TRBJ2-2; possible D gene TRBD2, 5 bases. This CDR3 contains 14 residues. The germline V gene encodes CDR1 SGHNT and CDR2 YYREEE (reference sequence). V was trimmed by 2 bases and J by 3 bases, leaving 8 bases between them. CDR3 amino acids: CASSFAGHTGELFF. The CDR3 DNA reads as TGTGCCAGCAGCTTCGCGGGTCACACCGGGGAGCTGTTTTTT.

This clone came up a few times. CDR3 residues: CASGTVYNEQFF. The CDR3 region has the DNA TGTGCCAGCGGGACAGTCTACAATGAGCAGTTCTTC. The chain joins TRBV25-1 to TRBJ2-1; 7 bases agree with TRBD1. The CDR3 covers 12 residues. V shed 8 bases, J shed 3 bases, and the junction held 1 base outside the gene matches. Germline V CDR1 and CDR2: MGHDK, SYGVNS. The full variable domain, rest sourced from reference TRBV25-1 and TRBJ2-1, is EADIYQTPRYLVIGTGKKITLECSQTMGHDKMYWYQQDPGMELHLIHYSYGVNSTEKGDLSSESTVSRIRTEHFPLTLESARPSHTSQYLCASGTVYNEQFFGPGTRLTVL.

CDR3 coding DNA: TGTGCCAGCAGCTTGGGATTGGGGCGGACCTACGAGCAGTACTTC. This encodes CASSLGLGRTYEQYF. The genes are TRBV11-2 and TRBJ2-7, with a tentative D call TRBD1 (5 bases). With 3 bases removed from V and 2 bases from J, the gap between germline ends came to 14 bases. Germline-derived CDR1 and CDR2 are SGHAT and FQNNGV. The CDR3 is 15 residues long. Combining the CDR3 with reference TRBV11-2 and TRBJ2-7 gives the whole variable domain EAGVAQSPRYKIIEKRQSVAFWCNPISGHATLYWYQQILGQGPKLLIQFQNNGVVDDSQLPKDRFSAERLKGVDSTLKIQPAKLEDSAVYLCASSLGLGRTYEQYFGPGTRLTVT.

This clone was observed a handful of times. The chain carries TRBV4-1 and TRBJ2-2; 14 bases agree with TRBD2. The CDR3 contains 20 residues. From germline, CDR1 is MGHRA and CDR2 YSYEKL. Unmatched junction bases numbered 12, after V lost 0 bases and J lost 6 bases. The CDR3 protein is CASSQDLVTSGRADAGELFF. Written as DNA, the CDR3 is TGCGCCAGCAGCCAAGATCTTGTGACTAGCGGGAGGGCCGACGCCGGGGAGCTGTTTTTT.

There are a few counts of this clone. This sequence joins TRBV9 and TRBJ1-3; D uncertain. The germline V and J ends were trimmed by 1 base and 2 bases, with 7 bases remaining between them. CDR1 is SGDLS and CDR2 is YYNGEE in the germline V gene. CDR3 size: 14 residues. CDR3 sequence (DNA): TGTGCCAGCAGCGTACGCCAGACTGGAAACACCATATATTTT. It encodes CASSVRQTGNTIYF.

This clone was detected only a few times. This sequence joins TRBV19 and TRBJ1-5, with 9 bases matching TRBD1. V dropped 3 bases and J dropped 5; count of bases not matched to a gene: 2. This CDR3 has 14 residues. Germline V lookup: CDR1 LNHDA, CDR2 SQIVND (reference sequence). The CDR3 region has the DNA TGTGCCAGTAGTATCACAGGGGGCTATCAGCCCCAGCATTTT. Translated, it gives CASSITGGYQPQHF. Together with reference TRBV19 and TRBJ1-5, the CDR3 gives the full variable domain: DGGITQSPKYLFRKEGQNVTLSCEQNLNHDAMYWYRQDPGQGLRLIYYSQIVNDFQKGDIAEGYSVSREKKESFPLTVTSAQKNPTAFYLCASSITGGYQPQHFGDGTRLSIL.

The rearrangement joins TRBV25-1 to TRBJ1-5, with no clear D. From germline, CDR1 is MGHDK and CDR2 SYGVNS. Trimming took 2 bases from V and 0 from J, leaving 8 bases between them. This CDR3 region has 15 residues. The CDR3 DNA follows: TGTGCCAGCAGTGAAGGTACATTTAGCAATCAGCCCCAGCATTTT. Translating gives CASSEGTFSNQPQHF.

This chain links TRBV10-1 with TRBJ1-1; 9 bases are shared with TRBD1. The CDR3 runs to 14 residues. The germline V gene has CDR1 WNHNN and CDR2 SYGVQD (reference sequence). The V and J ends lost 7 bases and 5 bases, in that order; junction bases with no gene match: 8. The CDR3 DNA reads TGCGCCAGCACGGATGGGACAGGGAAGACTGAAGCTTTCTTT. Protein sequence: CASTDGTGKTEAFF.

The CDR3 sequence: CASSWDVGQGGDTQYF. The CDR3, as DNA: TGTGCCAGCAGCTGGGATGTGGGACAGGGCGGGGATACGCAGTATTTT. V is TRBV5-4 and J is TRBJ2-3; 9 bases line up with TRBD1. Germline CDR1 is SGHNT and CDR2 is YYREEE (reference sequence). Germline trimming cut 3 bases from V and 6 bases from J; bases unmatched to any gene: 11. The CDR3 consists of 16 residues. The entire variable domain, with the rest obtained from reference TRBV5-4 and TRBJ2-3, is as follows: ETGVTQSPTHLIKTRGQQVTLRCSSQSGHNTVSWYQQALGQGPQFIFQYYREEENGRGNFPPRFSGLQFPNYSSELNVNALELDDSALYLCASSWDVGQGGDTQYFGPGTRLTVL.

This chain connects TRBV10-2 to TRBJ2-1; 10 nucleotides match TRBD2. There are 15 residues in the CDR3. The V and J ends lost 3 bases and 4 bases, in that order; junction bases with no gene match: 3. CDR1 and CDR2 (germline): WSHSY, SAAADI. The CDR3, as DNA: TGCGCCAGCAGTGAAACTAGCGGGGCATACAATGAGCAGTTCTTC. This translates into CASSETSGAYNEQFF.

This clone was seen a few times. V gene TRBV6-5 combines with J gene TRBJ2-7; TRBD2 agrees at 8 bases. J gave up 4 bases and V 7 bases, and 3 bases lay outside the gene matches. CDR3 length: 12 amino acids. The V gene's germline CDR1 is MNHEY and CDR2 SVGAGI. The CDR3 DNA is TGTGCCAGCAACGGCGGGAGGTACGAGCAGTACTTC. It translates to CASNGGRYEQYF.